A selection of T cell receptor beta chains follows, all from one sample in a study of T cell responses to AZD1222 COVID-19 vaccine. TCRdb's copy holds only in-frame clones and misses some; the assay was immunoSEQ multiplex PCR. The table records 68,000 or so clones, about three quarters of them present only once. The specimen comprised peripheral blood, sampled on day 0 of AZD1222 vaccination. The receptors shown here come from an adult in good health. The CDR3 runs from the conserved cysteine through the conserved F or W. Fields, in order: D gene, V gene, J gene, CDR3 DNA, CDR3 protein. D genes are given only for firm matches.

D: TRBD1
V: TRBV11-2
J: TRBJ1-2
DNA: TGTGCCAGCAGCCGGATCAGGACAGGGACCGAAGATGGCTACACCTTC
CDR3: CASSRIRTGTEDGYTF

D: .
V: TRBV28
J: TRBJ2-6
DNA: TGTGCCATCTCCTTGGGGGGCGCCAAAACTGGGGCCAACGTCCTGACTTTC
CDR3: CAISLGGAKTGANVLTF

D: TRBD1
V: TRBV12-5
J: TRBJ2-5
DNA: TGTGCTAGTGGTTTGCCTCCGGGACAGGGGGCTAGGGAGACCCAGTACTTC
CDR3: CASGLPPGQGARETQYF

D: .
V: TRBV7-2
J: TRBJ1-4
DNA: TGTGCCAGCAGCCCCGAAGGTTATAGGACCGAAAAACTGTTTTTT
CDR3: CASSPEGYRTEKLFF

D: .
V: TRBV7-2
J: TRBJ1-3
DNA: TGTGCCAGCAGCCCGGATTACGGGCCTGGAAACACCATATATTTT
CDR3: CASSPDYGPGNTIYF

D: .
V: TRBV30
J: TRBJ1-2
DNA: TGTGCCTGGAGTGGGACTCAGGTTCGTAACTATGGCTACACCTTC
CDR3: CAWSGTQVRNYGYTF

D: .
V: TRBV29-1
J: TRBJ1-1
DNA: TGCAGCGTTGTCCTCAACACTGAAGCTTTCTTT
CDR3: CSVVLNTEAFF

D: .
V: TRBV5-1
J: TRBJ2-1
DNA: TGCGCCAGCAGCTTGGACTCAACGTACAATGAGCAGTTCTTC
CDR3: CASSLDSTYNEQFF

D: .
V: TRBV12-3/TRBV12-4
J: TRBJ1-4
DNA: TGTGCCAGCAGTTCGGATGGAGAAAAACTGTTTTTT
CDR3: CASSSDGEKLFF

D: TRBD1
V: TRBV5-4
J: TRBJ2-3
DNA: TGTGCCAGCAGCCAAGCCGGGACAGTATATACAGATACGCAGTATTTT
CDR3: CASSQAGTVYTDTQYF

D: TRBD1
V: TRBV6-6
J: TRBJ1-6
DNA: TGTGCCAGCAGTCCACAGGGGGTTGGGTCACCCCTCCACTTT
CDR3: CASSPQGVGSPLHF

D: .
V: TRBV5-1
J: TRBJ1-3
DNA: TGCGCCAGCAGCGATACAGGCTCTGGAAACACCATATATTTT
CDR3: CASSDTGSGNTIYF

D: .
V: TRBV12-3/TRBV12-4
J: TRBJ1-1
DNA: TGTGCCAGCAGTTTCGGGTTGGACACTGAAGCTTTCTTT
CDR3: CASSFGLDTEAFF

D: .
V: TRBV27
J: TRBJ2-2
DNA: TGTGCCAGCAGTTTTCGCGGGGTGAACACCGGGGAGCTGTTTTTT
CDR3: CASSFRGVNTGELFF